This T cell receptor (beta chain) came from a study of T cell repertoires in cytomegalovirus infection. Background on the study: Selected CMV epitopes included recently identified HLA-C-restricted ones as well as well-studied HLA-B-restricted ones. Matching HLA type, along with CMV infection, was indicated by public TCR beta signatures. Study outcomes and limitations: Predominance within the ex vivo response was attributable to HLA-C-restricted CMV-specific TCR beta clonotypes. Individuals carrying CMV plus the relevant HLA were identified by cumulative frequency of public TCR beta families.

The table lists this clonotype with a few counts. What it recognizes is unknown. This CDR3 is 15 amino acids long. From germline, CDR1 is MNHEY and CDR2 SVGAGI. The junction had 6 bases not matched to a gene; V was cut back by 6 bases and J by 7 bases. MiXCR was run by TCRdb on the reads, yielding one entry per CDR3 protein. The sample lists around 770,000 distinct CDR3 sequences, roughly 28% occurring once. Sample: cultured CD8+ T cells from PBMCs, taken from culture after CMV antigen stimulation. The receptor was derived from a human donor in good health (CMV status not recorded). Some clones in this sample may be carry-over from other donors' samples. The chain recombines TRBV6-5 with TRBJ2-1, with 13 bases lining up with TRBD2. The CDR3 sequence is CASRPGLAGVNEQFF. The CDR3 nucleotides read TGTGCCAGCAGACCCGGACTAGCGGGGGTAAATGAGCAGTTCTTC.